This T cell receptor beta chain stems from a study of human T cells and chemical hapten exposure. Study-wide points: TCRs exceeding 1 in 1000 frequency stayed unchanged with DPC sensitization.

Via MiXCR, TCRdb re-called the RACE reads, giving one row per CDR3 protein. The sample records approximately 75,000 distinct CDR3 sequences, 7.5% to 9.5% being singletons. In its sample, this clonotype was seen a few times. What it binds is unknown. Stated time point: patch test 2, 6 weeks after DPC sensitization. Treatment here: therapeutic diphenylcyclopropenone sensitization with weekly scalp DPC. The receptor comes from a woman between 45 and 65 years old with alopecia areata. Some clones in this sample may be carry-over from other donors' samples. The sequencing here drew on whole blood, taken in connection with sensitization to the hapten diphenylcyclopropenone (DPC).

The CDR3 DNA reads TGTGCCAGCAGCTACCTAACATTCCGGACTAGCGGGAGGCCAGATACGCAGTATTTT. This gives the protein CASSYLTFRTSGRPDTQYF. The chain couples TRBV7-2 to TRBJ2-3, with 14 bases aligning to TRBD2. Per the germline V gene, CDR1 is SGHTA and CDR2 is FQGNSA. The V segment lost 4 bases and the J segment 4 bases; nucleotides outside the gene matches: 13. This CDR3 spans 19 amino acids. Complete variable domain (other parts from reference TRBV7-2 and TRBJ2-3): GAGVSQSPSNKVTEKGKDVELRCDPISGHTALYWYRQSLGQGLEFLIYFQGNSAPDKSGLPSDRFSAERTGGSVSTLTIQRTQQEDSAVYLCASSYLTFRTSGRPDTQYFGPGTRLTVL.